Sequencing of this T cell receptor beta chain was carried out in a study of cytomegalovirus exposure and HLA in healthy donors. V dropped 0 bases and J dropped 6 bases, with 12 bases sitting between them. Looked up from germline, CDR1 is SGHDN and CDR2 is FVKESK. This CDR3 has 15 amino acids. Concerning this clone: Its cognate antigen is unknown.

Among the 120 or so subjects of the validation cohort, separate from the roughly 700-subject first cohort, were the donors. Profiling relied on immunoSEQ multiplex PCR, and the TCRdb table lists in-frame clones only, not all of them. Here the sample spans roughly 230,000 clones, less than 95% being singletons. Points from the study as a whole: Later, an analysis found that TCR clusters from the first cohort tended to co-occur in the roughly 110 validation repertoires.

The receptor comes from a woman in her 30s in good health and CMV-seronegative. The chain is built from TRBV14 and TRBJ2-1, with D unresolved. The sequenced sample consisted of PBMCs. The CDR3, as DNA: TGTGCCAGCAGCCAAGACCCGCGACTGACCAATGAGCAGTTCTTC. It encodes CASSQDPRLTNEQFF.